The present entry profiles one TCR beta chain with its context. The antigen it binds to is not known. No qualities accompany the bases; no much larger clone lies one base away. Using the deep immunoSEQ assay, multiplex PCR amplified TCR CDR3 regions from genomic DNA. Extracted genomic DNA from each cell subset was distributed evenly across all wells of several immunoSEQ 96-well plates, and each plate was treated as a replicate. For sorted subsets, roughly 0.2 ug genomic DNA, equal to about 30,000 T cell genomes, was loaded into each replicate PCR. Purified libraries were quantified with a Qubit 3.0 fluorometer, sized on a Bioanalyzer 2100, and re-quantified with the KAPA Library Quantification kit. Every immunoSEQ 96-well plate was sequenced on a dedicated single-read 150-cycle Illumina NextSeq 550 flow cell. For the original study's pipeline: Because only junctional sequences without quality scores were contained in the immunoSEQ output, filtering matching that applied to full-length reads could not be performed. To assign V/J genes and CDR3, sequences were annotated using PyIR, a Python wrapper for IgBLAST v1.9, with IMGT germline references. Any read was removed if the V/J assignment was weak (E-value above 1e-6), the CDR3 was missing, or the read contained stop codons, out-of-frame junctions, or ambiguous translated residues. V3J clonotypes were defined as sequences sharing an identical inferred V gene, J gene, and CDR3 amino acid sequence. Percentage overlap between repertoires was computed as shared unique clonotypes divided by the size of the smaller repertoire. Richness of each repertoire was evaluated using RTK rarefaction, the Chao1 estimator, and Recon v2.1 estimates of unobserved clonotypes. Generation probabilities for all TCRbeta clonotypes obtained by the gDNA method from a handful of donors were computed using OLGA. As stored in TCRdb, this immuneACCESS dataset retains in-frame rearrangements with V and J assigned. A fraction of the clones does not appear; measured against another copy, unresolved V genes explain less than half of the discrepancy, and the remainder lacks a known reason. V and J calls and clone size come straight from that table; D and trimming were deduced from the DNA. This sample comprises 1.4 million or so clones, 98% to 99% of them detected only once. Around 0.38% of the sample is held by the ten biggest clonotypes.

The data stem from a study of shared clonotypes between healthy human individuals (dated by TCRdb to 2020 to 2022). Some background on the complete study: Three men and two women, aged 18 to 49 years, made up the cohort. Blood TCR repertoires of several healthy adults were deeply sequenced to estimate repertoire size and the extent of clonotype sharing between individuals. To increase sequencing depth and limit assay-specific biases, TCR repertoire library preparation and sequencing were carried out by different laboratories using diverse techniques. For each donor, three plates each were used for CD4 naive and CD4 memory, two plates were used for CD8 naive, and one plate was used for CD8 memory. Leukapheresis yielded between about 0.9 and 9.5 billion PBMCs per donor.

Donors were healthy HIV-negative adults with no recently reported acute infections or vaccinations. Every donor was a Caucasian adult residing in Nashville, Tennessee, USA. Magnetic negative selection was used to enrich CD4+ T cells, after which naive cells were positively selected on CD45RA and the negative fraction became the memory subset. Blood was collected by leukapheresis, and PBMCs were isolated by Ficoll-Histopaque density gradient centrifugation and then cryopreserved in liquid nitrogen vapor phase. Analytical flow cytometry was used to check the purity and quantity of each magnetically sorted T cell population. Each sorted fraction had its genomic DNA isolated and then quantified by UV absorbance on a Nanodrop 2000c. The investigation overall reported the following: Sharing across a handful of donors was observed for about 5% of naive CD4, less than 4% of naive CD8, 2.3% of memory CD4, and roughly 0.4% of memory CD8 clonotypes. Based on pairwise subsampling, the degree of clonotype sharing among donors was expected to be affected by sequencing depth. Estimated clonotype richness was generally larger for naive than for memory subsets. Sampling was restricted to blood, and TCR repertoires in tissues likely differ from the TCR repertoires found in blood. Rarefaction of sorted-subset datasets indicated incomplete sequencing despite the large sequencing depth. Because the study included only a small number of donors, the genetic and exposure-history diversity represented was limited. Compared with non-shared clonotypes, the clonotypes found in all four sorted-subset donors had higher generation probabilities.

The germline V gene gives CDR1 as KGHSH and CDR2 as LQKENI. V is clipped by 1 base and J by 1 base, and the sequence between their germline boundaries is 17 bases long. Including the terminal cysteine and phenylalanine, the CDR3 comprises 17 residues. The DNA shown is the 51-base CDR3, in frame from base 1. Material for sequencing was naive CD4+ T cells sorted from blood. This specimen's cell subset or site label, per the study, means: CD45RA+ positively selected. The sequence joins TRBV18 to TRBJ2-7; a confident D gene designation cannot be given. This sequence originates from a man younger than 45 in good health. The encoded CDR3 is CASSPLGPHPNSYEQYF. The DNA sequence reads TGTGCCAGCTCACCACTGGGTCCGCATCCCAATTCCTACGAGCAGTACTTC.